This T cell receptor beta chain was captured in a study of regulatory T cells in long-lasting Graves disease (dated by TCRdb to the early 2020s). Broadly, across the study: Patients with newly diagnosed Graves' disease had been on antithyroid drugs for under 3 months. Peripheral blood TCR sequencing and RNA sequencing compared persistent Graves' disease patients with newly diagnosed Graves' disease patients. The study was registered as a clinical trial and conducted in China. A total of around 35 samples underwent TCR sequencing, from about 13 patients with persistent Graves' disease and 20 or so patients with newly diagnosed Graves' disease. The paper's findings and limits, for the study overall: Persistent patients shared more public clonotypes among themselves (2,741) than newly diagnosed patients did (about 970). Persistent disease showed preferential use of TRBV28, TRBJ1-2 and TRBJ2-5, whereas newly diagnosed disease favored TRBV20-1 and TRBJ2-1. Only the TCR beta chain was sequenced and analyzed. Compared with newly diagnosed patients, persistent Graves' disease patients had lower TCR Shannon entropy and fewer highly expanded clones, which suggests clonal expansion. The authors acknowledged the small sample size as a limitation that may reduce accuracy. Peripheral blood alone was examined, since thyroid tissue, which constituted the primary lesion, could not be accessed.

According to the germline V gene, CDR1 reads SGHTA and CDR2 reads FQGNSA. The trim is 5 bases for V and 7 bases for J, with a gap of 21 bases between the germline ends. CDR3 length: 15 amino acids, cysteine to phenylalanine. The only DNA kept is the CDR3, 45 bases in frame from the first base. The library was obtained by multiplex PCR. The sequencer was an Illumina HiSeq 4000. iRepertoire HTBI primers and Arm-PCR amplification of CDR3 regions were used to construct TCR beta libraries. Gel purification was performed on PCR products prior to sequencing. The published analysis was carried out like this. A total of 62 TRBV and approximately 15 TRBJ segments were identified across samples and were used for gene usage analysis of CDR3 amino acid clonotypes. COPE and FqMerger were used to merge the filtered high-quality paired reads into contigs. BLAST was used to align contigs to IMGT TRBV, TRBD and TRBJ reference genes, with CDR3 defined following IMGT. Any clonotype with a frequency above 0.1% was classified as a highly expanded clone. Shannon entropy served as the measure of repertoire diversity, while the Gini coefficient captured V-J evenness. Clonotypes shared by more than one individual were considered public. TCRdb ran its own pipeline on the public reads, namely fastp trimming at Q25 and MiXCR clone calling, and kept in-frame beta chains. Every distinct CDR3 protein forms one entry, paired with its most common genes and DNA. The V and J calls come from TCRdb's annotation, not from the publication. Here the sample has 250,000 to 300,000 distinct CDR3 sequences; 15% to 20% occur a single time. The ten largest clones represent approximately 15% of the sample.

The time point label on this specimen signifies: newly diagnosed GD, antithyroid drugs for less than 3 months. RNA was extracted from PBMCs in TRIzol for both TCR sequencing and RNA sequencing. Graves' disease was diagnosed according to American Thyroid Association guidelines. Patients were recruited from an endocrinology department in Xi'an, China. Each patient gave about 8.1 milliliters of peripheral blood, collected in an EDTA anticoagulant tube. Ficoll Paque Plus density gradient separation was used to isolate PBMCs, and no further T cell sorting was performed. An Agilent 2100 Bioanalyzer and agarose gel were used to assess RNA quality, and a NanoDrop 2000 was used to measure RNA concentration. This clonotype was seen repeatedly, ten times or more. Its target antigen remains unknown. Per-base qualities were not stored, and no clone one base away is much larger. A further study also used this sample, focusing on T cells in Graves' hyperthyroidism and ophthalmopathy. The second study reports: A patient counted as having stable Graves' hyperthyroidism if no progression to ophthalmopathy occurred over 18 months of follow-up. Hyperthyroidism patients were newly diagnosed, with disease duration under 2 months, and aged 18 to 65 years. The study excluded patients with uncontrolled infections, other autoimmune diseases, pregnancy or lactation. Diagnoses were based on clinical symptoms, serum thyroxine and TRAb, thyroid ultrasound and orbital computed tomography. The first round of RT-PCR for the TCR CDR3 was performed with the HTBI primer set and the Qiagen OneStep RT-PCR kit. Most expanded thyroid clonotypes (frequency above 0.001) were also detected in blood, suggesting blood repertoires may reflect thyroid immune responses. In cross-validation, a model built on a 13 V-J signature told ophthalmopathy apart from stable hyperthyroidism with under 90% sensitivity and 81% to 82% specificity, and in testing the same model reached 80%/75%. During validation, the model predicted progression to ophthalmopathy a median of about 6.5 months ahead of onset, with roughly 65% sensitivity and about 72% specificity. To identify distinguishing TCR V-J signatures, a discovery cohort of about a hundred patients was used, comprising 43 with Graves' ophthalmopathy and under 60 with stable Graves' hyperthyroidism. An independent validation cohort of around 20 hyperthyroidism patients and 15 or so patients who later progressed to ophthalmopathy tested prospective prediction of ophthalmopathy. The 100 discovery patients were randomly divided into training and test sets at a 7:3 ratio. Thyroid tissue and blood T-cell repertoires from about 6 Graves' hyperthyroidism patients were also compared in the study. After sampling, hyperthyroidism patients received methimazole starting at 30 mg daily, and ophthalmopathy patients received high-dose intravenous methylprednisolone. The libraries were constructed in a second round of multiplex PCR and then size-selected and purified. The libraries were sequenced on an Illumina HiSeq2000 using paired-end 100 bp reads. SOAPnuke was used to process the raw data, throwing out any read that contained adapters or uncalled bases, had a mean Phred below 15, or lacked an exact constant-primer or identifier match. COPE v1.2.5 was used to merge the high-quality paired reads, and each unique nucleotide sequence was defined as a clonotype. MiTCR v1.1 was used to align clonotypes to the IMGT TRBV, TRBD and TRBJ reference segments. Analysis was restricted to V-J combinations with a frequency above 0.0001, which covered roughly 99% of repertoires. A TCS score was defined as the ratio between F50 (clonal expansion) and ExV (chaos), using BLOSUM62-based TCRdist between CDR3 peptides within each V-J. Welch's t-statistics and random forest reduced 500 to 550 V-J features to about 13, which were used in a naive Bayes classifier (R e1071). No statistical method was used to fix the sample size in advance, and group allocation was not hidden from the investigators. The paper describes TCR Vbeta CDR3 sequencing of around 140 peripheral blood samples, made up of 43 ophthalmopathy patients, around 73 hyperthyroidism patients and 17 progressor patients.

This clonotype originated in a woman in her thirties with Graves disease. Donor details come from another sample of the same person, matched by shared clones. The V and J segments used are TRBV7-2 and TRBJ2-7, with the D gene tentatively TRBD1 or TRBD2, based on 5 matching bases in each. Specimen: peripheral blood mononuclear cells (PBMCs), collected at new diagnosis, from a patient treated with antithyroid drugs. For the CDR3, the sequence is CASSGHGTVPQEQYF. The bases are TGTGCCAGCAGCGGTCACGGGACGGTTCCACAGGAGCAGTACTTC.